This T cell receptor beta chain was profiled in a study of T cell repertoires in cytomegalovirus infection (dated by TCRdb to about 2019). In terms of the full investigation: Because public TCR beta signatures pointed to carriage of CMV infection together with the matching HLA type, the HLA type of each donor mattered for the analysis.

CDR3 length: 15 amino acids, cysteine to phenylalanine. Solely the CDR3 DNA is kept, with 45 bases framed from the first base. According to the germline V gene, CDR1 reads SGHTA and CDR2 reads FQGNSA. Trimming at the junction amounts to 1 base on V and 5 bases on J, and the germline ends lie 14 bases apart. Points the paper makes about the study in general: Carriers of CMV infection plus the relevant HLA type were discriminated by the cumulative frequency of public TCR beta family members in the study cohort and in an independent roughly 340-donor cohort. The ex vivo response was dominated by HLA-C-restricted CMV-specific TCR beta clonotypes, which also provided the single most frequent clonotype in two of eight donors.

These reads were obtained on an Illumina HiSeq 1500. TCRdb cleaned the public reads at Q25 with fastp, built clones with MiXCR and kept in-frame beta chains. Rows merge per CDR3 protein into single entries with the most common DNA and genes. The sample contains approximately 71,000 distinct CDR3 sequences, just under 4% of them found a single time. The biggest ten clones account for under 25% of the sample. The table lists this clonotype with many counts. No cognate antigen has been identified for it. Within one base of it there is no much larger clone, and no base qualities were kept. The rearrangement combines TRBV7-2 with TRBJ1-2; the D gene identity is not certain. The sequence was obtained from a human donor in good health (CMV status not recorded). Some clones in this sample may be carry-over from other donors' samples. Source material: PBMCs. The sequenced DNA: TGTGCCAGCAGCTTAGACCCTGGCAGGCCGTATGGCTACACCTTC. Translated, this gives CASSLDPGRPYGYTF.